This passage covers 25 T cell receptor beta chains from one sample sequenced in a study of shared clonotypes between healthy human individuals. Sequencing was performed with immunoSEQ multiplex PCR; in TCRdb, only in-frame clones are kept and a portion is missing. The table includes about 2 million clones, approximately 95% detected once. CD8 cells regarded as naive lacked CD45RO, were positively chosen for CCR7, and omitted terminally differentiated effector memory CD45RA+ cells. The sequencing input was naive CD8+ T cells sorted from blood. These TCRs come from a man aged 18 to 30 in good health.

The gene calls are TRBV9 and TRBJ2-7; TRBD1 matches 7 bases. This CDR3 is built from 14 residues. Germline V gene data show CDR1 as SGDLS and CDR2 as YYNGEE. The V segment lost 0 bases and the J segment 3 bases; nucleotides outside the gene matches: 3. The DNA for the CDR3 is TGTGCCAGCAGCGTAGACGGGACAGTCTACGAGCAGTACTTC. It specifies CASSVDGTVYEQYF.

This chain uses TRBV4-1 with TRBJ1-3, with D maybe TRBD1 (5 bases). Germline assignment: CDR1 MGHRA and CDR2 YSYEKL. This CDR3 is built from 15 residues. V lost 0 bases to trimming and J lost 4 bases, with 10 bases between them. Here the CDR3 DNA reads TGCGCCAGCAGCCAAGATCCCGACAGCGGAAACACCATATATTTT. It is translated as CASSQDPDSGNTIYF.

The genes are TRBV7-2 and TRBJ2-3, with D perhaps matching TRBD1 (6 bases). Germline V lookup: CDR1 SGHTA, CDR2 FQGNSA. Trimming removed 2 bases from V and 1 base from J, with 10 bases in between. CDR3 size: 15 residues. The chain's CDR3 is CASSLWDTGTDTQYF. The CDR3 DNA follows: TGTGCCAGCAGCTTATGGGACACAGGCACAGATACGCAGTATTTT.

The chain carries TRBV6-1 and TRBJ2-7; the D gene is possibly TRBD2 (5 bases). This CDR3 region has 13 residues. The germline gives CDR1 MNHNS, CDR2 SASEGT. The V and J ends lost 6 bases and 0 bases respectively, with 9 bases between them. The CDR3 DNA reads TGTGCCAGCAGACTAGAGAACTCCTACGAGCAGTACTTC. Its translation is CASRLENSYEQYF.

This clone was recorded only once. The V gene is TRBV6-1, the J gene TRBJ2-1; weak D call: TRBD1 (5 bases). The CDR3 totals 14 residues. Germline V gene data show CDR1 as MNHNS and CDR2 as SASEGT. The V and J ends lost 2 bases and 7 bases respectively, with 12 bases between them. Written as DNA, the CDR3 is TGTGCCAGCAGTGAAAGGGCAGGGTGGAATGAGCAGTTCTTC. Residues: CASSERAGWNEQFF.

The V call is TRBV5-6, the J call TRBJ2-1; 10 nucleotides align to TRBD2. Germline values: CDR1 SGHDT, CDR2 YYEEEE. V was pared by 6 bases and J by 7 bases, with 7 bases of the junction left unmatched. The CDR3 totals 14 residues. Written as DNA, the CDR3 is TGTGCCAGCACCCCGACTAGCGGGTTAAATGAGCAGTTCTTC. Protein sequence: CASTPTSGLNEQFF.

The rearrangement joins TRBV2 to TRBJ1-2; no clear D. The CDR3 runs 14 residues. V lost 5 bases and J lost 8, with 18 bases in between. In germline, CDR1 is SNHLY, CDR2 FYNNEI. CDR3 sequence: CASSLPEGDRGYTF. The CDR3 coding sequence is TGTGCCAGCAGTCTCCCGGAGGGTGATCGAGGCTACACCTTC.

The rearrangement links TRBV19 to TRBJ2-2; 8 nucleotides line up with TRBD1. The CDR3 sequence is 16 residues long. CDR1 and CDR2 (germline): LNHDA, SQIVND (reference sequence). J lost 1 base, V lost 5 bases, and 6 bases had no gene match. The CDR3 sequence is CASSYGQGGNTGELFF. The DNA for the CDR3 is TGTGCCAGTAGTTACGGACAGGGAGGGAACACCGGGGAGCTGTTTTTT.

The genes are TRBV25-1 and TRBJ2-5; tentative D call: TRBD1 (5 bases). V lost 3 bases to trimming and J lost 11 bases, with 10 bases between them. There are 11 residues in the CDR3. Germline V gene lookup returns CDR1 MGHDK and CDR2 SYGVNS. As DNA, the CDR3 is TGTGCCAGCAGTGATCTGACAGCGCAGTACTTC. Protein product: CASSDLTAQYF.

The chain uses TRBV4-2 and TRBJ2-7; 10 bases are a match to TRBD2. This CDR3 comprises 18 residues. CDR1 is LGHNA, CDR2 YNFKEQ, per germline. V lost 0 bases, J lost 1 base, and 9 bases stayed unmatched. CDR3 loop: CASSQEGLAGEQSYEQYF. DNA of the CDR3: TGTGCCAGCAGCCAAGAAGGGCTAGCGGGGGAGCAGTCCTACGAGCAGTACTTC.

The chain employs TRBV6-1 and TRBJ1-2; D remains ambiguous. With 5 bases removed from V and 1 base from J, the gap between germline ends came to 8 bases. CDR3 length: 13 amino acids. CDR1 is MNHNS and CDR2 is SASEGT in the germline V gene. The CDR3 bases are TGTGCCAGCAGTTGGGGTGATAACTATGGCTACACCTTC. This translates into CASSWGDNYGYTF.

The CDR3 sequence: CASSMLENEQFF. The CDR3, as DNA: TGTGCCAGCAGCATGCTCGAAAATGAGCAGTTCTTC. The chain employs TRBV5-4 and TRBJ2-1; D is uncertain. Trimming pared 4 bases from V and 7 bases from J, leaving 9 bases between. Per germline, CDR1 SGHNT and CDR2 YYREEE (reference sequence). The CDR3 totals 12 residues.

This chain connects TRBV5-4 to TRBJ1-1; 8 bases agree with TRBD1. The CDR3 totals 15 residues. Per germline, CDR1 SGHNT and CDR2 YYREEE (reference sequence). V shed 2 bases and J 11 bases; nucleotides not matched to a gene: 14. The CDR3 is CASSLPGTGFNGAFF. CDR3 coding DNA: TGTGCCAGCAGCTTACCCGGGACAGGCTTTAATGGGGCTTTCTTT.

V and J are TRBV28 and TRBJ1-2; no clear D. Germline CDR1 and CDR2: MDHEN and SYDVKM. The CDR3 covers 14 residues. With 6 bases removed from V and 3 bases from J, the gap between germline ends came to 14 bases. This chain's CDR3 is CASSAATEDYGYTF. The CDR3 bases are TGTGCCAGCAGCGCGGCGACGGAAGACTATGGCTACACCTTC.

The V gene is TRBV27, the J gene TRBJ1-2; tentative D call: TRBD1 (5 bases). The CDR3 loop spans 13 amino acids. Germline assignment: CDR1 MNHEY and CDR2 SMNVEV (reference sequence). Trimming cost V 3 bases and J 6 bases, with 11 bases left between them. CDR3 DNA sequence: TGTGCCAGCAGTTTTTTAGGGGAGAATGGCTACACCTTC. As protein: CASSFLGENGYTF.

The rearrangement joins TRBV5-4 to TRBJ2-5; TRBD1 is a possible D gene (6 bases). Germline assignment: CDR1 SGHNT and CDR2 YYREEE (reference sequence). The CDR3 is 14 residues long. V lost 3 bases and J 0 bases, leaving 9 bases between the germline ends. The CDR3 protein is CASSWRTDQETQYF. CDR3 sequence (DNA): TGTGCCAGCAGCTGGAGGACAGACCAAGAGACCCAGTACTTC.

V is TRBV9 and J is TRBJ2-7; D could derive from TRBD1 or TRBD2 (5 bases each). CDR1 and CDR2 (germline): SGDLS, YYNGEE. The CDR3 runs to 15 residues. The V end was cut by 0 bases, the J end by 2 bases, with 12 bases between. The CDR3 DNA sequence: TGTGCCAGCAGCGTAGGGGGGACGGATCCCTACGAGCAGTACTTC. Amino acids: CASSVGGTDPYEQYF. Filled out from reference TRBV9 and TRBJ2-7, the complete variable domain reads DSGVTQTPKHLITATGQRVTLRCSPRSGDLSVYWYQQSLDQGLQFLIQYYNGEERAKGNILERFSAQQFPDLHSELNLSSLELGDSALYFCASSVGGTDPYEQYFGPGTRLTVT.

The chain has TRBV30 and TRBJ2-7; 10 bases line up with TRBD1. Germline CDR1 and CDR2: GTSNPN and SVGIG (reference sequence). J gave up 5 bases and V 1 base, and 5 bases lay outside the gene matches. CDR3 length: 14 residues. Written as DNA, the CDR3 is TGTGCCTGGAGTGAAGGGACAGGGGCACACGAGCAGTACTTC. The encoded protein is CAWSEGTGAHEQYF. Variable domain in full (rest from reference TRBV30 and TRBJ2-7): SQTIHQWPATLVQPVGSPLSLECTVEGTSNPNLYWYRQAAGRGLQLLFYSVGIGQISSEVPQNLSASRPQDRQFILSSKKLLLSDSGFYLCAWSEGTGAHEQYFGPGTRLTVT.

The chain recombines TRBV14 with TRBJ2-5; 8 bases are a match to TRBD1. There are 15 residues in the CDR3. With 3 bases clipped from V and 5 bases from J, the junction kept 8 bases outside the gene matches. The germline gives CDR1 SGHDN, CDR2 FVKESK. The CDR3 sequence is CASSQGRGLRETQYF. DNA of the CDR3: TGTGCCAGCAGCCAGGGCAGGGGGCTTCGGGAGACCCAGTACTTC.

The rearrangement uses TRBV28 and TRBJ1-3; D might be TRBD1 (6 bases). V dropped 5 bases and J dropped 0 bases, with 14 bases sitting between them. CDR3 length: 16 amino acids. Germline CDR1 is MDHEN and CDR2 is SYDVKM. CDR3 nucleotide sequence: TGTGCCAGCAGTCGCGGACAGCGACTCTCTGGAAACACCATATATTTT. Amino acids: CASSRGQRLSGNTIYF.

The chain employs TRBV28 and TRBJ1-6; TRBD1 matches 7 bases. Trimming took 6 bases from V and 5 from J; bases not matched to a gene: 7. CDR1 is MDHEN and CDR2 is SYDVKM in the germline V gene. The CDR3 contains 15 residues. CDR3 bases: TGTGCCAGCAGGGAGGGGGCGCTGGATAATTCACCCCTCCACTTT. Translation: CASREGALDNSPLHF. The whole variable domain, remainder taken from reference TRBV28 and TRBJ1-6, is DVKVTQSSRYLVKRTGEKVFLECVQDMDHENMFWYRQDPGLGLRLIYFSYDVKMKEKGDIPEGYSVSREKKERFSLILESASTNQTSMYLCASREGALDNSPLHFGNGTRLTVT.

The chain employs TRBV4-3 and TRBJ2-1; no firm D call. This CDR3 has 13 residues. The V end lost 1 base, the J end lost 10 bases, and 11 bases lay between the germline ends. Germline CDR1 reads LGHNA; CDR2 reads YSLEER. The CDR3 loop reads CASSQVGLVEQFF. As DNA, the CDR3 is TGCGCCAGCAGCCAAGTTGGGTTGGTGGAGCAGTTCTTC.

The rearrangement joins TRBV29-1 to TRBJ2-5, with TRBD1 as a possible D gene (6 bases). Per the germline V gene, CDR1 is SQVTM and CDR2 is ANQGSEA. V lost 3 bases and J lost 1, with 12 bases in between. The CDR3 contains 14 residues. The CDR3 coding sequence is TGCAGCGTTGAGGGGGCCGAGGGCCAAGAGACCCAGTACTTC. It encodes CSVEGAEGQETQYF.

The chain is built from TRBV19 and TRBJ2-4, with D maybe TRBD2 (5 bases). This CDR3 spans 11 amino acids. CDR1 is LNHDA and CDR2 is SQIVND in the germline V gene (reference sequence). Trimming took 3 bases from V and 13 from J, leaving 10 bases between them. The CDR3 sequence is CASSIGAAQYF. As DNA, the CDR3 is TGTGCCAGTAGTATTGGAGCGGCACAGTACTTC.

The chain joins TRBV6-5 to TRBJ2-5; D might be TRBD1 or TRBD2, each matching 5 bases. Trimming took 6 bases from V and 7 from J, leaving 18 bases between them. The CDR3 extends over 14 amino acids. Germline-derived CDR1 and CDR2 are MNHEY and SVGAGI. This chain's CDR3 is CASRASGAQATQYF. The DNA for the CDR3 is TGTGCCAGCAGGGCATCCGGGGCCCAGGCGACCCAGTACTTC.